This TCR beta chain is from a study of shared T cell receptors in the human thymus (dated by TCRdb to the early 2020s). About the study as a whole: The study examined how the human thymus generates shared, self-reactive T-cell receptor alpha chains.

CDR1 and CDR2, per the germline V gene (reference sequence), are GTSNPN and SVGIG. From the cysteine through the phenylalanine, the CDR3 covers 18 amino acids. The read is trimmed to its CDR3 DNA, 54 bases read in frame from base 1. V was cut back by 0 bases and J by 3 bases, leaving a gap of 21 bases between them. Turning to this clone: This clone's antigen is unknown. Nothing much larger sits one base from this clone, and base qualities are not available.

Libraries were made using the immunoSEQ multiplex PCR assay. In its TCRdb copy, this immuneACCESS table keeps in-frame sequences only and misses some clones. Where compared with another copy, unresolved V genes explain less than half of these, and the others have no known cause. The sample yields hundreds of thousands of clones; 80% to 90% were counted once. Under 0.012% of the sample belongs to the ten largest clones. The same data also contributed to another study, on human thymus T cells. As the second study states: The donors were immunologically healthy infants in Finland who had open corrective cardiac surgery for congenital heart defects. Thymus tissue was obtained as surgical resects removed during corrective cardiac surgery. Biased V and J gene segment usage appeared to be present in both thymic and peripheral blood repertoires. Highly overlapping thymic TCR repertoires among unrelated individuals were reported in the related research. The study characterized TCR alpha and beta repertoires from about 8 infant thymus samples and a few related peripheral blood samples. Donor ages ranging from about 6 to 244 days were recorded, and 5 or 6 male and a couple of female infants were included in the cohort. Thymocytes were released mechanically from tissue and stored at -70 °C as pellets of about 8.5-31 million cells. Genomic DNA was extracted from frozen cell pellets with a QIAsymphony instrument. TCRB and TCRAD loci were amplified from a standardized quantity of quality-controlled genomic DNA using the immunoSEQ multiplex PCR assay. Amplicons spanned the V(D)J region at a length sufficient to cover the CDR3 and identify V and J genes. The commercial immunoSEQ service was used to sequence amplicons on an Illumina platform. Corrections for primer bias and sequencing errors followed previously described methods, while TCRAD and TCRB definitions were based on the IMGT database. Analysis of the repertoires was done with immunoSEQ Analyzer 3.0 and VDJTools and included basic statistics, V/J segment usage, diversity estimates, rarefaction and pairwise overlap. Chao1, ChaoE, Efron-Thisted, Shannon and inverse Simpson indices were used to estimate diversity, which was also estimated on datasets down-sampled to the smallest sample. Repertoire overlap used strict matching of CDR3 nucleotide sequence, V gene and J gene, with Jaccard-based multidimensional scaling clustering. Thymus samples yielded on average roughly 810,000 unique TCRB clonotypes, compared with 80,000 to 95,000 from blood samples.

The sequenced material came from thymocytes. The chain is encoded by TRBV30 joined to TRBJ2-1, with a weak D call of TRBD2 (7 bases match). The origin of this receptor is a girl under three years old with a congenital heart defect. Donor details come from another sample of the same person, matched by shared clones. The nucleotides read TGTGCCTGGAGTGTACAGGGAGGGGGGGGAGGTAGCTACAATGAGCAGTTCTTC. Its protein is CAWSVQGGGGGSYNEQFF. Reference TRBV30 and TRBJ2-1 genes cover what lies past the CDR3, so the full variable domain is SQTIHQWPATLVQPVGSPLSLECTVEGTSNPNLYWYRQAAGRGLQLLFYSVGIGQISSEVPQNLSASRPQDRQFILSSKKLLLSDSGFYLCAWSVQGGGGGSYNEQFFGPGTRLTVL.